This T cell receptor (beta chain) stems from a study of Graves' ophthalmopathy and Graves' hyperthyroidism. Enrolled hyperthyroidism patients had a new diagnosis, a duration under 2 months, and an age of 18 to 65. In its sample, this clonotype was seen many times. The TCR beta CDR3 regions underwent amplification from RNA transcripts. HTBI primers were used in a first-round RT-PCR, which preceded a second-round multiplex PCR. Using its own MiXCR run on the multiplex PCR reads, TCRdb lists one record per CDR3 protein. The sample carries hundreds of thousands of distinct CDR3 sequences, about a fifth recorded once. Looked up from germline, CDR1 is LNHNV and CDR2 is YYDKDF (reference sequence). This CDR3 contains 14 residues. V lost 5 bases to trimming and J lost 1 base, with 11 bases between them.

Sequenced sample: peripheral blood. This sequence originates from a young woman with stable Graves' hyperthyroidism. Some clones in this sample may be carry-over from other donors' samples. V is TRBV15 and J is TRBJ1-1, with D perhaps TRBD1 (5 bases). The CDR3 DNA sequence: TGTGCCACCAGCTGGGGAGGACAGAACACTGAAGCTTTCTTT. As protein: CATSWGGQNTEAFF.